Reported below is one T cell receptor beta chain. Antigen: not known. The CDR3 runs 13 residues. Trimming stripped 5 bases from V and 2 bases from J, with 7 bases between. The germline gives CDR1 MNHEY, CDR2 SVGAGI. This sample stems from a study of cytomegalovirus exposure and HLA in healthy donors. Findings and caveats of the study: Altogether, 160 or so TCR beta chains were recorded as cytomegalovirus-associated. A later analysis associated 16,951 TCR beta sequences with HLA alleles at a 0.05 false discovery rate. A later analysis found most CMV-associated TCR beta chains apparently HLA-restricted.

The donors (healthy individuals) were bone marrow donors. Primers included in the PCR were 60 Vbeta and 13 Jbeta primers. Assay used: immunoSEQ multiplex PCR; TCRdb lists only in-frame clones, some missing. The sample shows 160,000 or so clones, over 70% of them seen only once. The chain links TRBV6-5 to TRBJ1-5; D ambiguous. This receptor was taken from a woman in her 30s in good health and CMV-seronegative. The sequenced sample was PBMCs. The CDR3 reads CASSTDGNQPQHF. CDR3 DNA: TGTGCCAGCAGTACAGATGGCAATCAGCCCCAGCATTTT.